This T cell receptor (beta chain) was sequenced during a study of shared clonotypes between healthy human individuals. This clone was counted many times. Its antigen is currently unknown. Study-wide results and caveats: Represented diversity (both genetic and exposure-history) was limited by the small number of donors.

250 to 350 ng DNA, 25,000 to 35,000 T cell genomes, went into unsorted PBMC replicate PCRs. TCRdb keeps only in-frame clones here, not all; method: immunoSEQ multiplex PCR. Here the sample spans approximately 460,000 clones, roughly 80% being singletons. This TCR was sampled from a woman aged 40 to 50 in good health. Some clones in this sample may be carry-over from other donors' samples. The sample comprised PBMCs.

CDR3 in amino acids: CASTLGGGYNEQFF. In DNA form, the CDR3 reads TGCGCCAGCACCCTTGGTGGAGGTTACAATGAGCAGTTCTTC. This chain links TRBV5-1 with TRBJ2-1; possibly TRBD2 for D (5 bases). This CDR3 comprises 14 residues. The V gene lost 6 bases and the J gene lost 4 bases, with 14 bases spanning the gap. The germline V gene encodes CDR1 SGHRS and CDR2 YFSETQ.